The 26 T cell receptor beta chains in this list originate from one sample, sequenced in a study of blood T cell repertoires in COVID-19. Data came from immunoSEQ multiplex PCR; TCRdb stores just in-frame clones and leaves some out. The data contain about 180,000 clones, 80% to 90% of them singletons. The sequenced material came from peripheral blood. The receptors were gathered from a man aged 55-75 years with acute or convalescent COVID-19.

With respect to this clone: Within the sample, other DNA sequences also encode this same CDR3. This rearrangement joins TRBV9 to TRBJ2-1; 14 bases match TRBD2. There are 15 residues in the CDR3. Germline-derived CDR1 and CDR2 are SGDLS and YYNGEE. V shed 2 bases and J 7 bases; nucleotides not matched to a gene: 2. CDR3 coding DNA: TGTGCCAGCAGCGTGGGACTAGCGGGAGCGAATGAGCAGTTCTTC. It is translated as CASSVGLAGANEQFF.

V and J are TRBV30 and TRBJ1-1; D call uncertain. CDR1 and CDR2 (germline): GTSNPN, SVGIG (reference sequence). V was trimmed by 1 base and J by 0 bases, leaving 6 bases between them. The length of the CDR3 is 13 residues. CDR3 nucleotides: TGTGCCTGGAGTGGTCAGATGAACACTGAAGCTTTCTTT. It codes for CAWSGQMNTEAFF.

The V gene is TRBV27, the J gene TRBJ1-5; tentative D call: TRBD1 (6 bases). Trimming left V 5 bases short and J 4 bases short, with 15 bases between. The CDR3 is made up of 15 amino acids. The germline CDR1 and CDR2 sequences are MNHEY and SMNVEV (reference sequence). The CDR3 nucleotides are TGTGCCAGCAGTCGTCAGGGGATGGAGAATCAGCCCCAGCATTTT. This gives the protein CASSRQGMENQPQHF.

The V call is TRBV30, the J call TRBJ2-7; D is unresolved. Trimming left V 3 bases short and J 3 bases short, with 12 bases between. There are 13 residues in the CDR3. Germline assignment: CDR1 GTSNPN and CDR2 SVGIG (reference sequence). The CDR3 loop reads CAWRAKTSYEQYF. The CDR3 DNA follows: TGTGCCTGGAGAGCCAAGACAAGCTACGAGCAGTACTTC.

The rearrangement links TRBV7-3 to TRBJ1-6, with 7 bases lining up with TRBD1. V was pared by 2 bases and J by 7 bases, with 8 bases of the junction left unmatched. Germline lookup yields CDR1 SGHTA and CDR2 FQGTGA. The CDR3 runs to 16 residues. CDR3 amino acids: CASSLFARGLNSPLHF. CDR3 in DNA: TGTGCCAGCAGCTTATTCGCAAGGGGGCTAAATTCACCCCTCCACTTT.

The chain employs TRBV5-4 and TRBJ2-3; 8 nucleotides align to TRBD1. From germline, CDR1 is SGHNT and CDR2 YYREEE (reference sequence). This CDR3 is built from 14 residues. V gave up 6 bases and J gave up 5 bases; unmatched junction bases: 8. CDR3 nucleotides: TGTGCCAGCATGATGACAGGGGTAGGAGATACGCAGTATTTT. Its protein is CASMMTGVGDTQYF.

This clone was picked up a small number of times. This same CDR3 is encoded by further DNA sequences in the sample. V usage is TRBV19 and J usage is TRBJ2-1; 11 bases fit TRBD2. This CDR3 is built from 16 residues. The V gene's germline CDR1 is LNHDA and CDR2 SQIVND (reference sequence). Trimming cost V 4 bases and J 2 bases; bases outside gene matches: 4. The CDR3 DNA reads TGTGCCAGTAGTACCCGACTAGCGGGGCCCTACAATGAGCAGTTCTTC. It translates to CASSTRLAGPYNEQFF.

This clone has just a few counts. The rearrangement uses TRBV21-1 and TRBJ1-6; the table's TRBD1 call for D was not verified on the DNA. TRBV21-1 is assigned pseudogene status. This CDR3 contains 14 residues. The chain's CDR3 is CASSKSTGNSPLHF. The CDR3 DNA reads as TGTGCCAGCAGCAAATCTACAGGGAATTCACCCCTCCACTTT.

The chain links TRBV29-1 to TRBJ2-7, with 9 bases matching TRBD1. Germline V gene sequence: CDR1 SQVTM, CDR2 ANQGSEA. Losses at the gene ends were 7 bases for V and 3 bases for J; bases not matched to a gene: 7. The CDR3 consists of 13 residues. The CDR3 DNA reads TGCAGCGCTCGGACAGGGGAGGACTACGAGCAGTACTTC. Translating gives CSARTGEDYEQYF.

The chain links TRBV7-2 to TRBJ2-4; a possible D gene is TRBD2 (5 bases). Germline assignment: CDR1 SGHTA and CDR2 FQGNSA. CDR3 length equals 15 residues. The ends were cut back, 1 base at V and 0 bases at J, with 7 bases in the middle. CDR3 in amino acids: CASSLVEGAKNIQYF. For the CDR3, the DNA is TGTGCCAGCAGCTTAGTCGAGGGAGCCAAAAACATTCAGTACTTC.

The rearrangement links TRBV2 to TRBJ1-6; TRBD1 might be the D (6 bases). The CDR3 consists of 14 residues. V lost 6 bases, J lost 7 bases, and 13 bases lay in between. Germline values: CDR1 SNHLY, CDR2 FYNNEI. The CDR3 here is CASSGGPRNSPLHF. The CDR3, as DNA: TGTGCCAGCAGCGGGGGGCCCAGAAATTCACCCCTCCACTTT.

This sequence joins TRBV7-3 and TRBJ2-5, with 8 bases aligning to TRBD2. The junction had 10 bases not matched to a gene; V was cut back by 5 bases and J by 2 bases. The length of the CDR3 is 16 residues. The V gene's germline CDR1 is SGHTA and CDR2 FQGTGA. CDR3 in DNA: TGTGCCAGCAGCCCCTTAGCGGGAAAGGGACAAGAGACCCAGTACTTC. Encoded protein: CASSPLAGKGQETQYF.

This chain joins TRBV2 and TRBJ2-5; 7 nucleotides line up with TRBD1. V shed 6 bases, J shed 5 bases, and the junction held 9 bases outside the gene matches. Germline CDR1 is SNHLY and CDR2 is FYNNEI. The CDR3 covers 14 residues. CDR3 sequence reads: CASRQTGWGETQYF. The CDR3 DNA reads TGTGCCAGCAGACAGACAGGGTGGGGGGAGACCCAGTACTTC.

This clone occurred once. The chain joins TRBV5-3 to TRBJ2-7; 9 bases fit TRBD1. TRBV5-3 is an open reading frame whose function is uncertain. V lost 8 bases to trimming and J lost 2 bases; unmatched junction nucleotides: 14. The CDR3 consists of 16 residues. DNA for the CDR3: TGTGCCAGTCTTACAGGGGGCGCCTACCCCACCTACGAGCAGTACTTC. It encodes CASLTGGAYPTYEQYF.

V gene TRBV28 combines with J gene TRBJ2-7, with unresolved D. CDR3 length equals 14 residues. Germline loops: CDR1 MDHEN, CDR2 SYDVKM. Trimming stripped 1 base from V and 5 bases from J, with 12 bases between. CDR3 bases: TGTGCCAGCAGTTTATCCCAGCGTTCCAACGAGCAGTACTTC. It translates to CASSLSQRSNEQYF.

The chain combines TRBV6-5 with TRBJ1-5; 8 bases agree with TRBD1. The CDR3 length is 14 residues. V gave up 10 bases and J gave up 2 bases; unmatched junction bases: 7. CDR1 MNHEY and CDR2 SVGAGI come from the germline V gene. The CDR3 nucleotides read TGTGCCATGGGACAGGACATAGGCAATCAGCCCCAGCATTTT. This sequence encodes CAMGQDIGNQPQHF.

V usage is TRBV28 and J usage is TRBJ1-5; 7 nucleotides align to TRBD1. V trimming: 3 bases; J trimming: 9 bases; junction bases outside the gene matches: 17. CDR1 is MDHEN, CDR2 SYDVKM, per germline. This CDR3 is built from 17 residues. The CDR3: CASSFRGTTGSVGPQHF. Here the CDR3 DNA reads TGTGCCAGCAGTTTTAGGGGAACGACAGGGAGCGTCGGGCCCCAGCATTTT.

The rearrangement joins TRBV5-5 to TRBJ1-1; 7 nucleotides line up with TRBD1. The CDR3 is 13 amino acids. Losses at the gene ends were 4 bases for V and 3 bases for J; bases not matched to a gene: 3. The germline gives CDR1 SGHKS, CDR2 YYEKEE (reference sequence). The CDR3 bases are TGTGCCAGCAGCCTAGGGACAGACACTGAAGCTTTCTTT. As protein: CASSLGTDTEAFF.

This clone has a single count. The DNA for the CDR3 is TGTGCCAGCAGTCAGACAGGGGGCGGTGGTGAAAAACTGTTTTTT. This gives the protein CASSQTGGGGEKLFF. The chain uses TRBV27 and TRBJ1-4, with 10 bases lining up with TRBD1. The V gene end was trimmed by 5 bases and the J gene end by 7 bases; junction bases not matched to a gene: 7. CDR3 size: 15 residues. The germline gives CDR1 MNHEY, CDR2 SMNVEV (reference sequence).

This chain links TRBV28 with TRBJ2-2; the match to TRBD1 covers 9 bases. Germline V gene data show CDR1 as MDHEN and CDR2 as SYDVKM. This CDR3 comprises 16 residues. The trim removed 2 bases at V and 5 bases at J, leaving 6 bases unmatched. CDR3 in amino acids: CASSLRTGVLTGELFF. CDR3 DNA sequence: TGTGCCAGCAGTTTACGGACAGGGGTTTTAACCGGGGAGCTGTTTTTT.

The rearrangement uses TRBV5-4 and TRBJ2-7, with 9 bases fitting TRBD2. CDR3 size: 15 residues. With V trimmed by 5 bases and J by 3 bases, 9 bases remained unmatched. Germline assignment: CDR1 SGHNT and CDR2 YYREEE (reference sequence). CDR3 residues: CASSPIAGVVYEQYF. The CDR3 region has the DNA TGTGCCAGCAGTCCTATAGCGGGAGTGGTCTACGAGCAGTACTTC.

The chain links TRBV3-1 (or the pseudogene TRBV3-2) to TRBJ2-7; the D gene is possibly TRBD2 (5 bases). The CDR3 totals 14 residues. From germline, CDR1 is LGHDT and CDR2 YNNKEL (reference sequence). V was pared by 0 bases and J by 4 bases, with 10 bases between. CDR3 nucleotide sequence: TGTGCCAGCAGCCAAGATCTATGGAGGTACGAGCAGTACTTC. Amino acids: CASSQDLWRYEQYF.

As regards this clone: Its ends do not fully match the called genes, so a read error is possible. The genes are TRBV7-2 and TRBJ2-1, with 10 bases fitting TRBD2. CDR1 and CDR2 (germline): SGHTA, FQGNSA. CDR3 length: 14 amino acids. The CDR3 loop is CASTLIGTSAEQFF. The CDR3 bases are TGTGCCAGCACCTTAATAGGGACTAGCGCTGAGCAGTTCTTC.

Note on this clone: The sample has other DNA sequences that encode this CDR3 too. The J gene is TRBJ1-2, the V gene TRBV7-9, with D perhaps TRBD1 (5 bases). This CDR3 has 14 amino acids. V lost 0 bases to trimming and J lost 2 bases, with 7 bases between them. CDR1 is SEHNR, CDR2 FQNEAQ, per germline (reference sequence). This CDR3 reads CASSLASGNYGYTF. CDR3 nucleotide sequence: TGTGCCAGCAGCTTAGCGTCAGGGAACTATGGCTACACCTTC.

J is TRBJ2-7 and V is TRBV28, with 7 bases aligning to TRBD2. Germline CDR1 reads MDHEN; CDR2 reads SYDVKM. This CDR3 spans 13 amino acids. V lost 6 bases, J lost 3 bases, and 5 bases stayed unmatched. CDR3 region: CASRSGTIYEQYF. As DNA, the CDR3 is TGTGCCAGCAGATCCGGGACTATCTACGAGCAGTACTTC.

J is TRBJ2-1 and V is TRBV14; D not resolved. The CDR3 consists of 13 residues. Between the trimmed V and J ends, which lost 4 bases and 9 bases, there was a span of 13 bases. Germline CDR1 SGHDN, CDR2 FVKESK. The CDR3 reads CASSPGSRGEQFF. In DNA form, the CDR3 reads TGTGCCAGCAGCCCCGGGTCTCGAGGTGAGCAGTTCTTC.